This is a list of T cell receptor beta chains from one sample in a study of shared clonotypes between healthy human individuals. Sequencing used immunoSEQ multiplex PCR; TCRdb keeps in-frame clones, though not all of them. The repertoire holds about half a million clones, with roughly 80% as singletons. The sequenced material came from PBMCs. The receptors originated from a middle-aged woman in good health. Some clones in this sample may be carry-over from other donors' samples. The CDR3 runs from the conserved cysteine through the conserved F or W. A D gene is named only where the DNA matches it firmly. Clone sizes are given selectively: once, few, many, or a class where the clone is expanded.

j_call,clone_size,d_call,v_call,cdr3_nt,cdr3_aa
TRBJ1-1,NA,TRBD1,TRBV5-1,TGCGCCAGCAGCTTCGACAGGGTGGGGAACACTGAAGCTTTCTTT,CASSFDRVGNTEAFF
TRBJ1-1,NA,NA,TRBV19,TGTGCCAGTAGTACCAAAGGGACCTACACTGAAGCTTTCTTT,CASSTKGTYTEAFF
TRBJ1-1,NA,TRBD1,TRBV14,TGTGCCAGCAGCCAAGTTAGAGGGGGCCGGGTGAACACTGAAGCTTTCTTT,CASSQVRGGRVNTEAFF
TRBJ2-1,NA,NA,TRBV18,TGTGCCAGCTCACCTGCATCATGGCCCGGCAATGAGCAGTTCTTC,CASSPASWPGNEQFF
TRBJ2-7,once,TRBD1,TRBV6-6,TGTGCCAGCAGTCCCCTCTCGACAGGGAGAAACTACGAGCAGTACTTC,CASSPLSTGRNYEQYF
TRBJ2-7,NA,TRBD2,TRBV30,TGTGCCTGGAGTGTAGCTAGCGGGGGCTACGAGCAGTACTTC,CAWSVASGGYEQYF
TRBJ1-2,NA,TRBD1,TRBV7-9,TGTGCCAGCAGCTCCCTCCGACAGGGGGCGCCATTAGACTATGGCTACACCTTC,CASSSLRQGAPLDYGYTF
TRBJ2-1,NA,TRBD2,TRBV11-2,TGTGCCAGCAGCTTAGGAAGTAGCGGGAGATCGTACAATGAGCAGTTCTTC,CASSLGSSGRSYNEQFF
TRBJ2-7,NA,TRBD2,TRBV7-9,TGTGCCAGCAGCTACAATCTGGGACTAGCGGGAGTTGGATACGAGCAGTACTTC,CASSYNLGLAGVGYEQYF
TRBJ1-1,NA,NA,TRBV10-3,TGTGCCATCAGTGGGTCCGGGCCGACCTCACTCATGAACACTGAAGCTTTCTTT,CAISGSGPTSLMNTEAFF
TRBJ2-7,NA,NA,TRBV5-1,TGCGCCAGCAGCTCGACAGGCGGATCCTACGAGCAGTACTTC,CASSSTGGSYEQYF
TRBJ2-7,NA,NA,TRBV7-9,TGTGCCAGCAGCCGGGCGGGTAACTACGAGCAGTACTTC,CASSRAGNYEQYF
TRBJ2-3,NA,NA,TRBV27,TGTGCCAGCAGTTTAGGGAGGACAGATACGCAGTATTTT,CASSLGRTDTQYF
TRBJ2-5,once,NA,TRBV18,TGTGCCAGCTCACTTTTACCCCAAGAGACCCAGTACTTC,CASSLLPQETQYF
TRBJ2-1,NA,NA,TRBV7-3,TGTGCCAGCAGCAAGGGTGCCCCCCCCAATGAGCAGTTCTTC,CASSKGAPPNEQFF
TRBJ1-1,many,NA,TRBV7-2,TGTGCCAGCAGCTTACAAGGGGGGGACACTGAAGCTTTCTTT,CASSLQGGDTEAFF
TRBJ2-2,NA,NA,TRBV5-1,TGCGCCAGCAGCTTGGCACAGCAGGCCAACACCGGGGAGCTGTTTTTT,CASSLAQQANTGELFF
TRBJ1-3,NA,NA,TRBV6-1,TGTGCCAGCAGTGAAAAAGGGCGCGGAAACACCATATATTTT,CASSEKGRGNTIYF
TRBJ1-5,NA,TRBD1,TRBV28,TGTGCCAGCAGTGGCCACAGGGGCAGCAATCAGCCCCAGCATTTT,CASSGHRGSNQPQHF
TRBJ1-1,NA,NA,TRBV6-6,TGTGCCAGCAGTGCCTTATCCTATTCTTGGGAGACTGAAGCTTTCTTT,CASSALSYSWETEAFF
TRBJ1-3,NA,NA,TRBV19,TGTGCCAGTAGTATAGATCGAGGGTCTGGAAACACCATATATTTT,CASSIDRGSGNTIYF
TRBJ2-1,NA,NA,TRBV4-1,TGCGCCAGCAGCCACGGTCGGGGTGCCGACTCCTACAATGAGCAGTTCTTC,CASSHGRGADSYNEQFF
TRBJ2-7,once,NA,TRBV7-2,TGTGCCAGCAGCTTAACACTAGGAGACTACGAGCAGTACTTC,CASSLTLGDYEQYF
TRBJ2-7,NA,TRBD2,TRBV5-4,TGTGCCAGCAGCCAACTTAGCGGGAGGCCCTACGAGCAGTACTTC,CASSQLSGRPYEQYF
TRBJ2-4,NA,NA,TRBV7-2,TGTGCCAGCAGCTCTGCAGGGTGGGCCAAAAACATTCAGTACTTC,CASSSAGWAKNIQYF
TRBJ2-2,few,TRBD2,TRBV28,TGTGCCAGCAGTCTTCGGGGGAGGGAAAACACCGGGGAGCTGTTTTTT,CASSLRGRENTGELFF
TRBJ2-2,NA,TRBD2,TRBV29-1,TGCAGCGTCCTGACTAGCGGGAACACCGGGGAGCTGTTTTTT,CSVLTSGNTGELFF